These T cell receptor beta chains were read from a single sample in a study of shared clonotypes between healthy human individuals. Profiled with immunoSEQ multiplex PCR; TCRdb holds only in-frame clones, not every one. The table includes some 2 million clones, over 85% detected once. Sequencing was performed on naive CD8+ T cells sorted from blood. All receptors derive from a man younger than 30 in good health. CDR3s include the opening cysteine and the closing phenylalanine or tryptophan. The D gene is left open where the match is weak. Clone size is not always given. Where it is, it says once, few, many or a class for expanded clones.

v_call	j_call	clone_size	d_call	cdr3_aa	cdr3_nt
TRBV27	TRBJ2-7	NA	TRBD2	CASSFSSGLYEQYF	TGTGCCAGCAGTTTCTCTAGCGGACTCTACGAGCAGTACTTC
TRBV2	TRBJ2-3	NA	NA	CASSENQGISDTQYF	TGTGCCAGCAGTGAAAACCAGGGGATCTCAGATACGCAGTATTTT
TRBV7-2	TRBJ1-4	once	NA	CASSLGVGREFNEKLFF	TGTGCCAGCAGCTTAGGTGTGGGCAGGGAATTTAATGAAAAACTGTTTTTT
TRBV27	TRBJ1-2	NA	NA	CASRRGGGGYTF	TGTGCCAGCAGGCGAGGGGGTGGCGGCTACACCTTC
TRBV27	TRBJ2-7	NA	NA	CASSLLDSYEQYF	TGTGCCAGCAGTTTACTGGACAGCTACGAGCAGTACTTC
TRBV14	TRBJ2-7	NA	TRBD2	CASSPGWGGSYEQYF	TGTGCCAGCAGCCCCGGATGGGGGGGGAGTTACGAGCAGTACTTC
TRBV12-5	TRBJ2-3	NA	NA	CASGPGYGTDTQYF	TGTGCTAGTGGTCCTGGATACGGCACAGATACGCAGTATTTT
TRBV27	TRBJ2-1	NA	NA	CASSLSSSADNEQFF	TGTGCCAGCAGTTTATCCTCCTCTGCTGACAATGAGCAGTTCTTC
TRBV28	TRBJ1-2	NA	NA	CASSLFSEGKNYGYTF	TGTGCCAGCAGTTTATTTTCCGAGGGGAAGAACTATGGCTACACCTTC
TRBV14	TRBJ2-7	NA	NA	CARRRGHYEQYF	TGTGCCAGGAGAAGGGGTCACTACGAGCAGTACTTC
TRBV6-1	TRBJ2-1	once	TRBD2	CASSEVLAGPFDEQFF	TGTGCCAGCAGTGAAGTCCTAGCGGGCCCTTTCGATGAGCAGTTCTTC
TRBV4-1	TRBJ1-2	NA	NA	CASSQVAGANGYTF	TGCGCCAGCAGCCAAGTAGCGGGGGCGAATGGCTACACCTTC
TRBV10-3	TRBJ2-1	NA	TRBD1	CAGGQNYNEQFF	TGTGCCGGGGGACAGAACTACAATGAGCAGTTCTTC
TRBV4-3	TRBJ2-2	NA	TRBD1	CASSQDRTGGNTGELFF	TGCGCCAGCAGCCAAGATAGAACAGGGGGGAACACCGGGGAGCTGTTTTTT
TRBV4-3	TRBJ2-1	NA	TRBD2	CASSQRRVWAGDPSYNEQFF	TGCGCCAGCAGCCAACGACGCGTGTGGGCGGGAGACCCCTCCTACAATGAGCAGTTCTTC
TRBV18	TRBJ2-3	NA	NA	CASSPLDSTDTQYF	TGTGCCAGCTCACCACTGGATTCCACAGATACGCAGTATTTT
TRBV11-2	TRBJ2-3	once	TRBD2	CASSLGGGDTDTQYF	TGTGCCAGCAGCTTAGGCGGGGGGGACACAGATACGCAGTATTTT
TRBV25-1	TRBJ1-1	once	NA	CASSEYNLDFGNTEAFF	TGTGCCAGCAGTGAATATAATCTAGATTTCGGGAACACTGAAGCTTTCTTT
TRBV10-3	TRBJ1-5	NA	TRBD1	CAISVRQGVDQPQHF	TGTGCCATCAGTGTTAGACAGGGGGTTGATCAGCCCCAGCATTTT
TRBV10-1	TRBJ2-7	NA	NA	CASSVQGVEQYF	TGCGCCAGCAGTGTACAGGGAGTCGAGCAGTACTTC
TRBV28	TRBJ2-7	NA	TRBD1	CASSLGQGMYTYEQYF	TGTGCCAGCAGTTTAGGACAGGGAATGTACACCTACGAGCAGTACTTC
TRBV6-5	TRBJ2-7	NA	TRBD1	CASSSGQGAYEQYF	TGTGCCAGCAGTTCGGGACAGGGGGCTTACGAGCAGTACTTC
TRBV5-6	TRBJ2-1	NA	NA	CASSNETGGSYNEQFF	TGTGCCAGCAGCAACGAAACCGGGGGCTCCTACAATGAGCAGTTCTTC